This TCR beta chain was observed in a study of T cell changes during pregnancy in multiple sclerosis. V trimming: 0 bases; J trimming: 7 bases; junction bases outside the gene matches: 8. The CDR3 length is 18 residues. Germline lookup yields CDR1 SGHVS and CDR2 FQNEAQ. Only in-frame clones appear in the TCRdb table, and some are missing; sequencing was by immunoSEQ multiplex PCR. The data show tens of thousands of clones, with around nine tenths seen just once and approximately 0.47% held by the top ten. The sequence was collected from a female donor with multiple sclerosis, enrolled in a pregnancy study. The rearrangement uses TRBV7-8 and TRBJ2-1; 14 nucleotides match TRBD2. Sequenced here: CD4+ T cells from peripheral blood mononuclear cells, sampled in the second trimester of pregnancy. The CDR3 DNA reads TGTGCCAGCAGCTTAGCGGGACTAGCGGGAGTCGGGTTGAATGAGCAGTTCTTC. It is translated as CASSLAGLAGVGLNEQFF.